This T cell receptor (beta chain) was identified during a study of control samples from healthy donors and cancer patients (dated by TCRdb to about 2020). The library was built by means of the immunoSEQ multiplex PCR assay. The immuneACCESS repertoire file appears here via TCRdb, limited to in-frame rearrangements. These files lack a portion of the clones; in checked studies, under half of the deficit traces to unresolved V genes, and the cause of the others is not known. This sample comprises about 170,000 clones, roughly 88% of them detected only once. The ten largest clones capture 4.5% to 6% of the sample. Turning to this clone: Its antigen remains undetermined. No qualities accompany the bases; no much larger clone lies one base away.

The germline V gene encodes CDR1 KGHDR and CDR2 SFDVKD. V and J lose 5 bases and 11 bases, and a span of 17 bases separates them. There are 13 amino acids in the CDR3, from cysteine to phenylalanine inclusive. CDR3 DNA only is kept here, 39 bases in frame from base 1. This clonotype originated in a woman under 40 in good health. The chain is assembled from TRBV24-1 and TRBJ1-1; the D gene cannot be named for sure. Sequenced: blood. The CDR3 region reads CATSAGTPTRAFF. Read as DNA, the sequence is TGTGCCACCAGTGCCGGCACGCCGACCCGGGCTTTCTTT.